This TCR beta chain originates from a study of PD-L1 blockade in urothelial cancer. Study in general: Patients had undergone 0 to 3 prior chemotherapy regimens. Analysis of blood occurred 3 weeks (second dose) and 6 weeks after treatment start.

The sample's time point: pretreatment peripheral blood. Locally advanced or metastatic urothelial carcinoma affected the patients. Assay used: immunoSEQ multiplex PCR; TCRdb lists only in-frame clones, some missing. This sample has 45,000 to 55,000 clones, with about four fifths found just once. Study results and limitations: Enhanced expansion of tumor-associated blood clones at 3 weeks characterized durable-benefit patients.

The germline V gene encodes CDR1 PRHDT and CDR2 FYEKMQ (reference sequence). Unmatched junction bases numbered 12, after V lost 7 bases and J lost 3 bases. This CDR3 has 15 amino acids. Concerning this clone: Its antigen is not identified.

The chain uses TRBV13 and TRBJ2-7, with TRBD1 matching 7 bases. The sequences come from PBMCs, collected around atezolizumab (anti-PD-L1) treatment. This clonotype originated in a man between 45 and 60 years old with urothelial cancer. The CDR3 sequence is CASTSTGTDDYEQYF. The DNA of the CDR3 is TGTGCCAGCACCTCCACCGGGACAGATGACTACGAGCAGTACTTC.